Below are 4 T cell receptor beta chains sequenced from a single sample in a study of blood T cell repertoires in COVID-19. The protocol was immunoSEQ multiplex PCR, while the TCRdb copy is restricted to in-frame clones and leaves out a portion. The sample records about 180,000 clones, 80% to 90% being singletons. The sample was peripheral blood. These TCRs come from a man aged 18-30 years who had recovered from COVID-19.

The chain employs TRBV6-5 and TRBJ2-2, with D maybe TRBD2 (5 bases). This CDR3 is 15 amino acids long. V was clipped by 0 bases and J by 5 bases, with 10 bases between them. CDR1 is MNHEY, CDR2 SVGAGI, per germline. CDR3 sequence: CASSYSMTGTGELFF. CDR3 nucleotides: TGTGCCAGCAGTTACTCGATGACGGGGACCGGGGAGCTGTTTTTT.

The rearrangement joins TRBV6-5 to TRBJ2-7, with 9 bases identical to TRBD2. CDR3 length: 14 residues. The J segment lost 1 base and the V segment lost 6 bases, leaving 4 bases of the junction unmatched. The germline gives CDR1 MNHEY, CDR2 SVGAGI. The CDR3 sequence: CASRTTSGSYEQYF. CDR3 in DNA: TGTGCCAGCAGAACGACTAGCGGTTCCTACGAGCAGTACTTC.

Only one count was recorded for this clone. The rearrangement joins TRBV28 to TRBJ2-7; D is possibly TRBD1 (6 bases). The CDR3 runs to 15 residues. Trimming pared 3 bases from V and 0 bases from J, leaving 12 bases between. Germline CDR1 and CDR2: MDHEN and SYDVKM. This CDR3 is CASSLAGDVSYEQYF. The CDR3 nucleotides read TGTGCCAGCAGTTTGGCAGGGGACGTCTCCTACGAGCAGTACTTC.

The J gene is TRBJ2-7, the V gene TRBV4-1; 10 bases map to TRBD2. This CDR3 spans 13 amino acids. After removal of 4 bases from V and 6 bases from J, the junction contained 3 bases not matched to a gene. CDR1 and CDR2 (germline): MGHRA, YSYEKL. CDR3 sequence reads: CASSPPSGSEQYF. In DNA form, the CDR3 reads TGCGCCAGCAGCCCCCCTAGCGGGAGCGAGCAGTACTTC.